The clone carrying this TCR beta chain qualifies as medium-sized (0.01 to 0.1%). Its antigen is still unknown. The data originate from a study of naive and memory T cell subsets. Study-level points and caveats: The power law exponent of TCR abundance differed between naive and memory cells.

Two oligonucleotides, mixed equimolar, formed the beta constant-region primer covering TRBC1 and TRBC2. The ligated cDNA underwent four PCR rounds using SP2 and nested alpha and beta constant-region primers. Ligation attached a single-stranded oligonucleotide with a 12-nucleotide UMI and the SP2 primer to the cDNA 3' end. TCRdb itself ran the UMI-ligation and nested PCR reads through MiXCR, one entry per CDR3 protein. This repertoire shows over 2,500 distinct CDR3 sequences, 5.2% found once; its top ten account for 32%. Separate alpha and beta amplification began at the second PCR step. Cells stained for CD3, CD4, CD8, CD45RA, CD27 and viability were sorted into four CD45RA/CD27 subsets. Trimming removed 1 base from V and 3 bases from J, with 12 bases in between. CDR1 is SGHVS, CDR2 FNYEAQ, per germline. The CDR3 totals 16 residues.

The source of this sequence is a human donor in good health. The sample taken for sequencing was CD4+ TEMRA cells from blood. Documented subset: effector memory re-expressing CD45RA, CD45RA+ CD27-. The J gene is TRBJ2-2, the V gene TRBV7-6; D call uncertain. The CDR3 bases are TGTGCCAGCAGCTTAGGCAGCGTGGTCTACACCGGGGAGCTGTTTTTT. As protein: CASSLGSVVYTGELFF.